These T cell receptor beta chains were read from a single sample in a study of T cell responses to AZD1222 COVID-19 vaccine. Assay used: immunoSEQ multiplex PCR; TCRdb lists only in-frame clones, some missing. The data show 150,000 to 180,000 clones, approximately 87% seen once. Sequencing was performed on peripheral blood, taken on day 0 of MenACWY control vaccination. These receptors all stem from an adult in good health. Both conserved end residues are part of each CDR3. Each record gives: J gene, D gene, V gene, clone size, CDR3 protein, CDR3 DNA. A D gene is named only where the DNA matches it firmly. Rows may omit the clone size; those that give it use once, few, many or a size class.

TRBJ1-5 TRBD1 TRBV19 few CASSYTGGNQPQHF TGTGCCAGTAGTTATACAGGGGGCAATCAGCCCCAGCATTTT
TRBJ1-1 TRBD1 TRBV5-1 - CASTSTGPLMNTEAFF TGCGCCAGCACCTCGACAGGGCCGCTGATGAACACTGAAGCTTTCTTT
TRBJ1-5 - TRBV11-2 - CASSLAGNQPQHF TGTGCCAGCAGCTTAGCCGGGAATCAGCCCCAGCATTTT
TRBJ2-5 - TRBV5-1 - CASSAGAGSPGETQYF TGCGCCAGCAGCGCGGGGGCGGGGTCCCCTGGGGAGACCCAGTACTTC
TRBJ1-2 - TRBV24-1 - CATSTSFAHGYTF TGTGCCACCAGTACTTCCTTCGCCCATGGCTACACCTTC
TRBJ2-5 - TRBV19 - CASRQAGETQYF TGTGCCAGTAGGCAAGCGGGAGAGACCCAGTACTTC
TRBJ2-1 TRBD2 TRBV4-2 once CASSQGSGEGLSREQFF TGTGCCAGCAGCCAAGGTTCGGGGGAGGGCCTTTCACGCGAGCAGTTCTTC
TRBJ2-4 - TRBV7-2 - CASSLTLGKNIQYF TGTGCCAGCAGCCTGACCCTAGGCAAAAACATTCAGTACTTC
TRBJ2-5 TRBD1 TRBV5-1 - CASSLGQGGHFQETQYF TGCGCCAGCAGCTTGGGACAGGGGGGCCACTTCCAAGAGACCCAGTACTTC
TRBJ1-1 TRBD1 TRBV6-5 - CASSHRGRLNTEAFF TGTGCCAGCAGTCACAGGGGGCGTCTGAACACTGAAGCTTTCTTT
TRBJ2-7 TRBD1 TRBV5-6 once CASSSRDRAQYEQYF TGTGCCAGCAGTTCCCGGGACAGGGCACAGTACGAGCAGTACTTC
TRBJ1-1 - TRBV19 - CASSPIEGMNTEAFF TGTGCCAGTAGTCCAATAGAGGGAATGAACACTGAAGCTTTCTTT
TRBJ1-1 - TRBV6-5 - CASSFRNEAFF TGTGCCAGCAGCTTCCGTAATGAAGCTTTCTTT
TRBJ1-5 - TRBV2 - CASSPSYPGSNQPQHF TGTGCCAGCAGTCCCTCATATCCAGGGAGCAATCAGCCCCAGCATTTT
TRBJ2-7 TRBD2 TRBV6-6 once CASEAGAYEQYF TGTGCCAGCGAGGCGGGGGCCTACGAGCAGTACTTC
TRBJ1-1 - TRBV10-2 - CATRAGDTEAFF TGCGCCACCCGGGCGGGAGACACTGAAGCTTTCTTT
TRBJ1-2 - TRBV3-1/TRBV3-2 - CASSQDWDYGYTF TGTGCCAGCAGCCAAGATTGGGACTATGGCTACACCTTC
TRBJ1-4 - TRBV6-5 - CASRTIAEKLFF TGTGCCAGCAGGACCATCGCGGAAAAACTGTTTTTT
TRBJ1-2 TRBD1 TRBV5-1 - CASSFLPGQGADGYTF TGCGCCAGCAGCTTCCTACCGGGACAGGGGGCGGATGGCTACACCTTC
TRBJ2-3 - TRBV14 - CASSQDYGLGTDTQYF TGTGCCAGCAGCCAAGATTACGGCCTTGGCACAGATACGCAGTATTTT
TRBJ2-1 - TRBV12-3/TRBV12-4 - CASSFRDEQFF TGTGCCAGCAGTTTTCGTGATGAGCAGTTCTTC
TRBJ1-1 - TRBV3-1/TRBV3-2 - CASSQERRTEAFF TGTGCCAGCAGCCAAGAGCGGAGGACTGAAGCTTTCTTT
TRBJ2-7 - TRBV5-1 - CASSLGPGSTYEQYF TGCGCCAGCAGCTTGGGGCCGGGCAGCACCTACGAGCAGTACTTC
TRBJ1-2 TRBD1 TRBV7-2 - CASSLQGQGDGYTF TGTGCCAGCAGCTTACAGGGACAGGGAGACGGCTACACCTTC
TRBJ1-5 - TRBV9 few CASSVAGGNQPQHF TGTGCCAGCAGCGTAGCAGGGGGCAATCAGCCCCAGCATTTT
TRBJ1-2 - TRBV5-8 few CASSPRWTYGYTF TGTGCCAGCAGCCCTCGGTGGACCTATGGCTACACCTTC
TRBJ2-5 - TRBV6-6 - CASSSVRAPQETQYF TGTGCCAGCAGTTCGGTTCGGGCGCCTCAAGAGACCCAGTACTTC
TRBJ1-3 - TRBV2 - CASRLDLSGNTIYF TGTGCCAGCAGACTGGACCTCTCTGGAAACACCATATATTTT
TRBJ2-7 TRBD1 TRBV6-2/TRBV6-3 once CASSYSDRGHYEQYF TGTGCCAGCAGTTACTCGGACAGGGGGCACTACGAGCAGTACTTC
TRBJ2-5 - TRBV6-6 - CASSPRDSGETQYF TGTGCCAGCAGTCCCCGGGACAGCGGGGAGACCCAGTACTTC
TRBJ1-5 - TRBV18 - CASSPLPGLTSNQPQHF TGTGCCAGCTCACCTCTTCCGGGACTTACTAGCAATCAGCCCCAGCATTTT